Listed below are T cell receptor beta chains from one sample, sequenced in a study of radiotherapy plus CTLA-4 blockade in lung cancer. Assay used: immunoSEQ multiplex PCR; TCRdb lists only in-frame clones, some missing. The table records more than 90,000 clones, roughly 80% of them present only once. The material was peripheral blood, obtained from a patient treated with radiotherapy plus ipilimumab. The receptors were sampled from a human donor with non-small cell lung cancer that progressed on radiotherapy plus ipilimumab. Each CDR3 is given with its conserved first and last residue. The D gene is left open where the match is weak. Not every row has a clone size; where given, it reads once, few, many or a size class.

j_call clone_size d_call v_call cdr3_nt cdr3_aa
TRBJ2-3 once TRBD2 TRBV29-1 TGCAGCGTTGATCCGCGGGAGAGCACAGATACGCAGTATTTT CSVDPRESTDTQYF
TRBJ2-7 NA TRBD2 TRBV29-1 TGCAGCGTTGGGGCTAGCGGAAACTACGAGCAGTACTTC CSVGASGNYEQYF
TRBJ2-5 NA NA TRBV5-6 TGTGCCAGCACCCGCTGGACCCCTCAAGAGACCCAGTACTTC CASTRWTPQETQYF
TRBJ2-7 once TRBD2 TRBV10-3 TGTGCCACGTTAGCGGGAGAAGGGTACGAGCAGTACTTC CATLAGEGYEQYF
TRBJ1-1 NA NA TRBV27 TGTGCCAGCAGTCTCACGTTGGGCACTGAAGCTTTCTTT CASSLTLGTEAFF
TRBJ1-1 NA NA TRBV30 TGTGCCTGGAGGCGTGATGCGGGGATCGGGACTGAAGCTTTCTTT CAWRRDAGIGTEAFF
TRBJ2-1 NA NA TRBV28 TGTGCCAGCAACTCAGACCAACCCGAAGTAGATGAGCAGTTCTTC CASNSDQPEVDEQFF
TRBJ2-5 NA TRBD2 TRBV28 TGTGCCAGCAGCCGGCGGACTAGCGGCTCCCCTGGGGAAGAGACCCAGTACTTC CASSRRTSGSPGEETQYF
TRBJ1-4 NA TRBD1 TRBV5-4 TGTGCCAGCAGCTACAGATCCGGGACAGGGGAAGAAAAACTGTTTTTT CASSYRSGTGEEKLFF
TRBJ2-7 once NA TRBV2 TGTGCCAGCAGTGAATCGCAGCCAATACTACTTTCCTACGAGCAGTACTTC CASSESQPILLSYEQYF
TRBJ2-3 NA TRBD1 TRBV5-1 TGCGCCAGCAGCTTGGTACAGGGGGGCACAGATACGCAGTATTTT CASSLVQGGTDTQYF
TRBJ2-4 NA NA TRBV5-1 TGCGCCAGCAGCGCGGGACGGACATTAGCCAAAAACATTCAGTACTTC CASSAGRTLAKNIQYF
TRBJ2-1 NA TRBD2 TRBV7-9 TGTGCCAGCAGCTTAGCCGCGGGAGGCTACAATGAGCAGTTCTTC CASSLAAGGYNEQFF
TRBJ1-1 NA NA TRBV5-1 TGCGCCAGCAGCTGGGACCTTGAAGGCATGAACACTGAAGCTTTCTTT CASSWDLEGMNTEAFF
TRBJ2-1 once NA TRBV28 TGTGCCAGCAGTATTGTAATCAGGTCCTACAATGAGCAGTTCTTC CASSIVIRSYNEQFF
TRBJ1-1 NA NA TRBV5-4 TGTGCCAGCAGCTTGGAAAGGGGTAGGTCAGAAGCTTTCTTT CASSLERGRSEAFF
TRBJ2-2 NA TRBD2 TRBV9 TGTGCCAGCAGCGTAGATCTAGCGGGTGCGAACACCGGGGAGCTGTTTTTT CASSVDLAGANTGELFF
TRBJ1-1 once NA TRBV30 TGTGCCTGGAGAGGCGGATCGATGGTTGCCGAAGCTTTCTTT CAWRGGSMVAEAFF
TRBJ2-7 NA NA TRBV19 TGTGCCAGTAGTATAGGCGTGGAGAACTACGAGCAGTACTTC CASSIGVENYEQYF
TRBJ2-1 few TRBD2 TRBV14 TGTGCCAGCAGCCAAGAAACGGGACTAGCGGGAATGAATGAGCAGTTCTTC CASSQETGLAGMNEQFF
TRBJ2-3 NA TRBD2 TRBV5-1 TGCGCCAGCAGCCGTCGAACTAGCGGGAGACCAACAGATACGCAGTATTTT CASSRRTSGRPTDTQYF
TRBJ2-7 NA TRBD2 TRBV25-1 TGTGCCAGCGCCGGGACTAGATTGGGCGAGCAGTACTTC CASAGTRLGEQYF
TRBJ2-5 NA TRBD1 TRBV11-2 TGTGCCAGCAGCGCTACAGGGGGCCAAGAGACCCAGTACTTC CASSATGGQETQYF
TRBJ2-3 NA TRBD2 TRBV29-1 TGCAGCGCTGAGCCCTCCAGCGGGAGGAACACAGATACGCAGTATTTT CSAEPSSGRNTDTQYF
TRBJ1-4 NA NA TRBV30 TGTGCCTGGAGTGAGAGGTGGGGACGCGAAAAACTGTTTTTT CAWSERWGREKLFF
TRBJ2-2 NA TRBD2 TRBV2 TGTGCCAGCAGTGTCGCTAGCGGGAACACCGGGGAGCTGTTTTTT CASSVASGNTGELFF
TRBJ1-5 once NA TRBV4-1 TGCGCCAGCAGCCAAGGACAGCAGCCCCAGCATTTT CASSQGQQPQHF
TRBJ2-5 NA TRBD2 TRBV4-2 TGTGCCAGCAGCCAAGAACTCATTCAGACTAGCGGGAGGATGAGGGAGACCCAGTACTTC CASSQELIQTSGRMRETQYF
TRBJ2-7 NA TRBD1 TRBV7-9 TGTGCCAGCAGCGGGGGACAGGAATACTCCTACGAGCAGTACTTC CASSGGQEYSYEQYF
TRBJ2-1 NA TRBD2 TRBV10-2 TGCGCCAGCAGTGAGCAGCGACTAGCGGCCAATGAGCAGTTCTTC CASSEQRLAANEQFF
TRBJ1-2 few TRBD1 TRBV6-5 TGTGCCAGCAGTTACCCCGGACAGGGGGCGGATGGCTACACCTTC CASSYPGQGADGYTF
TRBJ1-1 NA NA TRBV5-5 TGTGCCAGCAGCTTGTGGTGGAACACTGAAGCTTTCTTT CASSLWWNTEAFF
TRBJ1-5 NA TRBD1 TRBV27 TGTGCCAGCAGTGACGACAGGGAACATCAGCCCCAGCATTTT CASSDDREHQPQHF
TRBJ2-7 NA TRBD1 TRBV7-6 TGTGCCAGCAGCTCTTGGACAGGGACTGACGAGCAGTACTTC CASSSWTGTDEQYF
TRBJ1-2 NA NA TRBV11-2 TGTGCCAGCAGCTTAGGTAGGGGGGAGAGGAACTATGGCTACACCTTC CASSLGRGERNYGYTF
TRBJ2-1 NA NA TRBV12-1 TGTGCCAGCAGCGAAAGACTAGCGGGTTCCTACAATGAGCAGTTCTTC CASSERLAGSYNEQFF
TRBJ1-2 NA NA TRBV9 TGTGCCAGCAGCGTAGGGCAGGGCCCTAACTATGGCTACACCTTC CASSVGQGPNYGYTF
TRBJ1-1 NA NA TRBV5-6 TGTGCCAGCAGCTTGGTCAGGAACACTGAAGCTTTCTTT CASSLVRNTEAFF
TRBJ2-1 NA TRBD2 TRBV7-9 TGTGCCAGCAGCTTGGGACTAGTCGACAATGAGCAGTTCTTC CASSLGLVDNEQFF
TRBJ2-1 NA NA TRBV5-1 TGCGCCAGCAGCTTAGGCGGGACCTCCTACAATGAGCAGTTCTTC CASSLGGTSYNEQFF
TRBJ1-4 NA TRBD1 TRBV5-6 TGTGCCAGCAGCCCCCGGACAGGGAACCGTGAAAAACTGTTTTTT CASSPRTGNREKLFF
TRBJ2-1 NA NA TRBV27 TGTGCCAGCAGTTTATCGGGGGGATCTTACAATGAGCAGTTCTTC CASSLSGGSYNEQFF
TRBJ2-1 few NA TRBV28 TGTGCCAGCAGTCCCTCCTACAATGAGCAGTTCTTC CASSPSYNEQFF
TRBJ1-5 NA NA TRBV5-4 TGTGCCAGCAGTGACGGGTTTAATAGAGATCAGCCCCAGCATTTT CASSDGFNRDQPQHF
TRBJ2-2 NA TRBD2 TRBV28 TGTGCCAGCAGTTTTGGTGGGGGAGGGGCCGGGGAGCTGTTTTTT CASSFGGGGAGELFF
TRBJ2-7 NA TRBD2 TRBV6-5 TGTGCCAGCAGAGGGGGACTAGCGGGAACCTACGAGCAGTACTTC CASRGGLAGTYEQYF
TRBJ1-4 NA NA TRBV9 TGTGCCAGCAGCGTAGAAGGAAATAATGAAAAACTGTTTTTT CASSVEGNNEKLFF
TRBJ2-3 NA NA TRBV29-1 TGCAGCGTTGATTCGGGTTCAGATACGCAGTATTTT CSVDSGSDTQYF
TRBJ2-1 few NA TRBV28 TGTGCCAGCATCGGCCATAGCTCCTACAATGAGCAGTTCTTC CASIGHSSYNEQFF
TRBJ2-7 NA TRBD1 TRBV19 TGTGCCAGTAGTGTGGACAGGGGCTACGAGCAGTACTTC CASSVDRGYEQYF
TRBJ2-3 NA NA TRBV6-1 TGTGCCAGCAGTGAAGGGGCGGGTGGGGACCCACGGCAGTATTTT CASSEGAGGDPRQYF